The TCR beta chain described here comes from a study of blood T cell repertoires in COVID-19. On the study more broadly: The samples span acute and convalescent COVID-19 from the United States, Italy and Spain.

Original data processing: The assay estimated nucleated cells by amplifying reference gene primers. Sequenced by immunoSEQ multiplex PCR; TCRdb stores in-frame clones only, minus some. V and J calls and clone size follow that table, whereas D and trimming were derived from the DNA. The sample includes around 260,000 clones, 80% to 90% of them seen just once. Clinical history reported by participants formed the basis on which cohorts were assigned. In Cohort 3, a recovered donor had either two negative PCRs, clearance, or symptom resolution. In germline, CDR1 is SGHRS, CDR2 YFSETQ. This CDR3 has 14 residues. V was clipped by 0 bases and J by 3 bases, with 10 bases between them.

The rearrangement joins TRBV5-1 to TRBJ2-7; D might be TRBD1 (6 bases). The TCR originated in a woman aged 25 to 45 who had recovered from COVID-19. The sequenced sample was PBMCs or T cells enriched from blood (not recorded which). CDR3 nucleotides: TGCGCCAGCAGCTTGGTGGGGGACAACTACGAGCAGTACTTC. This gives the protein CASSLVGDNYEQYF.